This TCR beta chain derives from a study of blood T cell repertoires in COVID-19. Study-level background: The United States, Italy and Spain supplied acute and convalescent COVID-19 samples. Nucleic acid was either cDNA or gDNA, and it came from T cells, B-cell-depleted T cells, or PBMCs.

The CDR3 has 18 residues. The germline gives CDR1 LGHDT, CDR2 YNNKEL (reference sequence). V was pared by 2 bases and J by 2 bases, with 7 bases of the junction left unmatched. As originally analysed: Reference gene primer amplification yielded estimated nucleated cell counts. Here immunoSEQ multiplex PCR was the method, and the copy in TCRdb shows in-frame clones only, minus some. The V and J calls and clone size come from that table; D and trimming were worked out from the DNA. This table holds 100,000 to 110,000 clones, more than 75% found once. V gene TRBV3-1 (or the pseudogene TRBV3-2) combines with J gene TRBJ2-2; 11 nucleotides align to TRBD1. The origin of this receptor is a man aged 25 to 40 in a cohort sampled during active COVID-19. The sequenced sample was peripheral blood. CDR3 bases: TGTGCCAGCAGCCAAATGTCCCGGACAGGGGGCAACACCGGGGAGCTGTTTTTT. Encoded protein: CASSQMSRTGGNTGELFF.